Following are 24 T cell receptor beta chains from one sample sequenced in a study of identical twins listed by TCRdb under 2016. Libraries were built with 5' RACE. These reads were obtained on an Illumina HiSeq 2000. TCRdb applied fastp at Q25 and MiXCR to the public reads, then kept only in-frame beta chains. Here each entry gathers all rows of one CDR3 protein and keeps the most common genes and DNA. The sample records 1.5 million to 2 million distinct CDR3 sequences, about 30% of which are singletons. The ten biggest clones cover about 0.27% of the sample. Sequenced sample: cord blood. The receptors here all came from a newborn girl in good health.

This clonotype was seen more than once but under ten times. CDR3 in amino acids: CASSLATIVVSTDTQYF. The CDR3, as DNA: TGTGCCAGCAGTTTAGCGACCATAGTGGTAAGCACAGATACGCAGTATTTT. The rearrangement uses TRBV12-3 or TRBV12-4 and TRBJ2-3; D is unclear. V was cut by 0 bases and J by 0 bases, with 13 bases left in between. The length of the CDR3 is 17 residues.

The CDR3 sequence is CASSEYGTGLNYGYTF. The CDR3 DNA reads as TGTGCCAGCAGTGAATACGGGACAGGGCTTAACTATGGCTACACCTTC. The chain joins TRBV6-1 to TRBJ1-2, with 9 bases matching TRBD1. Germline CDR1 is MNHNS and CDR2 is SASEGT. With V trimmed by 2 bases and J by 1 base, 5 bases remained unmatched. The CDR3 covers 16 residues.

This clonotype was recorded many times. The genes are TRBV29-1 and TRBJ1-2; TRBD1 agrees at 10 bases. V was clipped by 1 base and J by 1 base; unmatched bases: 12. The CDR3 loop spans 18 amino acids. The germline gives CDR1 SQVTM, CDR2 ANQGSEA. DNA of the CDR3: TGCAGCGTTGAAGTCTTGGGACAGGGGCTACAACTTAACTATGGCTACACCTTC. Amino acids: CSVEVLGQGLQLNYGYTF.

The V gene is TRBV12-3 or TRBV12-4, the J gene TRBJ2-3; D might be TRBD2 (5 bases). V lost 0 bases, J lost 2 bases, and 9 bases lay in between. The CDR3 length is 15 residues. CDR3 protein: CASSLAPGNTDTQYF. CDR3 coding DNA: TGTGCCAGCAGTTTAGCCCCCGGGAACACAGATACGCAGTATTTT.

This clonotype was seen a few times. The rearrangement uses TRBV7-2 and TRBJ1-1, with 8 bases aligning to TRBD1. J lost 4 bases, V lost 4 bases, and 5 bases had no gene match. CDR1 and CDR2 from the germline V gene are SGHTA and FQGNSA. This CDR3 is 14 amino acids long. CDR3 sequence (DNA): TGTGCCAGCAGCTACCCGACAGGGGCCACTGAAGCTTTCTTT. It encodes CASSYPTGATEAFF.

A few counts support this clonotype. This chain uses TRBV20-1 with TRBJ2-2; tentative D call: TRBD2 (5 bases). The CDR3 loop spans 17 amino acids. Germline V gene sequence: CDR1 DFQATT, CDR2 SNEGSKA (reference sequence). Between the trimmed V and J ends, which lost 1 base and 1 base, there was a span of 16 bases. For the CDR3, the DNA is TGCAGTGCTAGAGGACCCTTTGAGGGCGTGAACACCGGGGAGCTGTTTTTT. It is translated as CSARGPFEGVNTGELFF.

The rearrangement links TRBV29-1 to TRBJ2-7; TRBD2 aligns across 8 bases. The germline CDR1 and CDR2 sequences are SQVTM and ANQGSEA. V trimming: 4 bases; J trimming: 7 bases; junction bases outside the gene matches: 12. This CDR3 region has 14 residues. The CDR3 loop is CSVGYGRVYNEQYF. In nucleotides, the CDR3 is TGCAGCGTTGGTTACGGGAGGGTATACAATGAGCAGTACTTC.

Note on this clonotype: Just one base apart from a much larger clone, this may be a read error. The rearrangement joins TRBV28 to TRBJ1-2; TRBD1 matches at 7 bases. J was trimmed by 4 bases and V by 3 bases; bases with no gene match: 8. The CDR3 loop spans 15 amino acids. CDR1 and CDR2 from the germline V gene are MDHEN and SYDVKM. The CDR3 region is CASSLGDSASYGYTF. In DNA form, the CDR3 reads TGTGCCAGCAGTTTGGGGGACAGTGCTAGCTATGGCTACACCTTC.

This clonotype was counted at least ten times. The chain has TRBV12-3 or TRBV12-4 and TRBJ1-6; 9 bases match TRBD1. With V trimmed by 2 bases and J by 7 bases, 3 bases remained unmatched. The length of the CDR3 is 15 residues. The DNA for the CDR3 is TGTGCCAGCAGTTTAAGGGGACAGGGAAATTCACCCCTCCACTTT. As protein: CASSLRGQGNSPLHF.

Written as DNA, the CDR3 is TGTGCCAGCAGCCCCTTATTCTCGGACAGGGATGACTATGGCTACACCTTC. Its protein product is CASSPLFSDRDDYGYTF. J is TRBJ1-2 and V is TRBV11-2, with 8 bases aligning to TRBD1. J gave up 3 bases and V 5 bases, and 14 bases lay outside the gene matches. Germline lookup yields CDR1 SGHAT and CDR2 FQNNGV. The CDR3 covers 17 residues.

V usage is TRBV5-1 and J usage is TRBJ2-7; TRBD2 matches 15 bases. Germline CDR1 SGHRS, CDR2 YFSETQ. The V and J ends lost 4 bases and 7 bases, in that order; junction bases with no gene match: 6. The CDR3 has 15 amino acids. As DNA, the CDR3 is TGCGCCAGCAGCCAAGGACTAGCGGGGGGGCATGAGCAGTACTTC. This encodes CASSQGLAGGHEQYF.

In its sample, this clonotype was seen a few times. The chain recombines TRBV5-1 with TRBJ2-3, with a weak D call TRBD1 (6 bases). Per the germline V gene, CDR1 is SGHRS and CDR2 is YFSETQ. CDR3 length: 15 amino acids. Trimming cost V 4 bases and J 5 bases, with 17 bases left between them. The chain's CDR3 is CASSQRQVPGDTQYF. The CDR3 DNA follows: TGCGCCAGCAGCCAACGACAGGTTCCAGGAGATACGCAGTATTTT. Full variable domain (rest looked up from reference TRBV5-1 and TRBJ2-3): KAGVTQTPRYLIKTRGQQVTLSCSPISGHRSVSWYQQTPGQGLQFLFEYFSETQRNKGNFPGRFSGRQFSNSRSEMNVSTLELGDSALYLCASSQRQVPGDTQYFGPGTRLTVL.

The chain carries TRBV6-1 and TRBJ1-2; TRBD1 matches 9 bases. The CDR3 runs to 15 residues. Germline V CDR1 and CDR2: MNHNS, SASEGT. V gave up 2 bases and J gave up 4 bases; unmatched junction bases: 5. The CDR3 DNA follows: TGTGCCAGCAGTGAATACCCGGACAGGGGCTATGGCTACACCTTC. Protein sequence: CASSEYPDRGYGYTF.

This clonotype showed up just a few times. CDR3 in DNA: TGCAGTGCGGCTTCGAATGAGCAGTTCTTC. Amino acid sequence: CSAASNEQFF. J is TRBJ2-1 and V is TRBV20-1; D not certain. The V gene lost 6 bases and the J gene lost 7 bases, with 7 bases spanning the gap. CDR3 length: 10 residues. In germline, CDR1 is DFQATT, CDR2 SNEGSKA (reference sequence).

This clonotype was observed a handful of times. The chain couples TRBV15 to TRBJ1-1, with 7 bases matching TRBD1. Germline assignment: CDR1 LNHNV and CDR2 YYDKDF (reference sequence). The CDR3 runs 15 residues. The junction had 3 bases not matched to a gene; V was cut back by 2 bases and J by 0 bases. CDR3 sequence (DNA): TGTGCCACCAGCAGACCGACAGGGATGAACACTGAAGCTTTCTTT. Translating gives CATSRPTGMNTEAFF. The variable domain in full, completed from reference TRBV15 and TRBJ1-1, reads DAMVIQNPRYQVTQFGKPVTLSCSQTLNHNVMYWYQQKSSQAPKLLFHYYDKDFNNEADTPDNFQSRRPNTSFCFLDIRSPGLGDTAMYLCATSRPTGMNTEAFFGQGTRLTVV.

There are a few counts of this clonotype. The gene calls are TRBV21-1 and TRBJ2-7; TRBD2, the D gene given by the table, was not confirmed from the DNA. TRBV21-1 has pseudogene status. The CDR3 runs to 15 residues. CDR3 region: CASSPIYGGRDEQYF. The CDR3 DNA is TGTGCCAGCAGCCCTATCTATGGAGGGAGGGACGAGCAGTACTTC.

This clonotype was observed many times. V usage is TRBV24-1 and J usage is TRBJ2-5; 7 bases are a match to TRBD1. Germline loops: CDR1 KGHDR, CDR2 SFDVKD. The CDR3 consists of 15 residues. J was trimmed by 5 bases and V by 4 bases; bases with no gene match: 9. The CDR3 loop reads CATSDARQGLETQYF. Written as DNA, the CDR3 is TGTGCCACCAGTGACGCACGACAGGGATTGGAGACCCAGTACTTC.

This chain uses TRBV20-1 with TRBJ2-3, with 7 nucleotides matching TRBD2. This CDR3 is 17 amino acids long. Germline CDR1 reads DFQATT; CDR2 reads SNEGSKA (reference sequence). V shed 4 bases, J shed 2 bases, and the junction held 15 bases outside the gene matches. This CDR3 is CSATGTRLARDTDTQYF. The CDR3 DNA reads TGCAGTGCTACCGGAACCCGACTAGCTCGGGACACAGATACGCAGTATTTT.

The gene calls are TRBV29-1 and TRBJ2-3; the match to TRBD1 covers 12 bases. The J segment lost 6 bases and the V segment lost 6 bases, leaving 7 bases of the junction unmatched. Per the germline V gene, CDR1 is SQVTM and CDR2 is ANQGSEA. This CDR3 has 14 residues. CDR3 DNA sequence: TGCAGCGTCTACCGGGACAGGGGGCAGGATACGCAGTATTTT. This sequence encodes CSVYRDRGQDTQYF.

V and J are TRBV20-1 and TRBJ2-5; 8 nucleotides line up with TRBD2. Trimming cost V 5 bases and J 2 bases; bases outside gene matches: 10. CDR3 length equals 15 residues. Germline V gives CDR1 DFQATT, CDR2 SNEGSKA (reference sequence). CDR3 residues: CSAGRSGIRQETQYF. The CDR3 DNA reads TGCAGTGCTGGTCGTAGCGGGATTAGGCAAGAGACCCAGTACTTC.

The chain is built from TRBV7-2 and TRBJ2-1; no definite D call. Matching the DNA end better, TRBJ2-7 makes the J call doubtful. The CDR3 covers 14 residues. From germline, CDR1 is SGHTA and CDR2 FQGNSA. The CDR3, as DNA: TGTGCCAGCAGCTATAGAGCAGCCTACAATGAGCAGTACTTC. This encodes CASSYRAAYNEQYF.

This clonotype has just a few counts. The rearrangement uses TRBV20-1 and TRBJ2-3, with 11 bases that match TRBD2. Germline V gene sequence: CDR1 DFQATT, CDR2 SNEGSKA (reference sequence). After removal of 5 bases from V and 7 bases from J, the junction contained 5 bases not matched to a gene. CDR3 length: 13 residues. The chain's CDR3 is CSAPTSGDYTQYF. The CDR3 DNA reads as TGCAGTGCTCCGACTAGCGGGGATTATACGCAGTATTTT.

The genes are TRBV6-6 and TRBJ1-5; D gene ambiguous. Germline V gives CDR1 MNHNY, CDR2 SVGAGI (reference sequence). V lost 4 bases and J lost 7, with 8 bases in between. The CDR3 is 12 residues long. The CDR3 region is CASSLGIQPQHF. For the CDR3, the DNA is TGTGCCAGCAGTTTGGGTATCCAGCCCCAGCATTTT.

For this clonotype: No conserved phenylalanine or tryptophan is present at the end of the CDR3, so a read error is the likely explanation. The V and J genes are TRBV6-5 and TRBJ2-3; D remains ambiguous. This CDR3 is built from 13 residues. The V and J ends lost 0 bases and 4 bases respectively, with 5 bases between them. Germline values: CDR1 MNHEY, CDR2 SVGAGI. The CDR3 loop is CASSYSRPDTQYL. CDR3 sequence (DNA): TGTGCCAGCAGTTACTCCAGGCCAGATACGCAGTATCTT.